This TCR beta chain came from a study of CD8 T cells in Susac syndrome. Reverse transcription of roughly 0.5 to 1 ug RNA used random hexamers. TCRdb itself ran the immunoSEQ multiplex PCR reads through MiXCR, one entry per CDR3 protein. The sample includes around 23,000 distinct CDR3 sequences, approximately 92% of them seen just once. Broader study findings: The number of individuals included in the study's TCR sequencing and HLA analysis was acknowledged as relatively small. Clonal expansion of CD8+ cells in Susac peaked in TEMRA cells (and in active patients).

The patients with Susac syndrome were individuals who fulfilled the recently defined diagnostic criteria for disease that was either definite or probable. Germline CDR1 reads MDHEN; CDR2 reads SYDVKM. The CDR3 totals 15 residues. Trimming left V 7 bases short and J 0 bases short, with 13 bases between. To note about this clonotype: Its specificity is not known.

The chain couples TRBV28 to TRBJ2-1; D is unclear. The clonotype originates from a human donor with Susac syndrome. The sequenced sample was CD8+ T cells from PBMCs. In DNA, the CDR3 is TGTGCCAGCAATAGGAACACAAACTCCTACAATGAGCAGTTCTTC. Its protein is CASNRNTNSYNEQFF.